This is a list of T cell receptor beta chains from one sample in a study of monozygotic twins with inflammatory bowel disease. Using the 5' RACE reads, TCRdb records one entry per CDR3 protein without DNA. Seen in this sample are roughly 120,000 distinct CDR3 sequences; the ten most common clones hold 12%. The sample taken for sequencing was blood. These receptors came from a human donor with ulcerative colitis or Crohn's disease, or a healthy co-twin of an affected twin (not recorded which). Both conserved end residues are part of each CDR3.

TRBV5-6	TRBJ2-3	CASSWRAGSTDTQYF
TRBV24-1	TRBJ2-7	CATSDNPGDEQYF
TRBV20-1	TRBJ1-1	CSAGVGGYTEAFF
TRBV25-1	TRBJ1-1	CASSATPRQGANTEAFF
TRBV10-3	TRBJ2-7	CAISPGTGSLEQYF
TRBV23-1	TRBJ2-7	CASTHLWGPTYEQYF
TRBV5-1	TRBJ2-1	CASSLEPSWSSYNEQFF
TRBV14	TRBJ2-7	CASSQLQGTRRYEQYF
TRBV7-9	TRBJ1-1	CASSLTGPGGEAFF
TRBV6-4	TRBJ2-2	CASSEKAGGPGELFF
TRBV7-2	TRBJ2-3	CASSLAGEADTQYF
TRBV12-3/TRBV12-4	TRBJ1-1	CASSFGENTEAFF
TRBV20-1	TRBJ2-2	CSATGTSGGTFTGELFF
TRBV12-3/TRBV12-4	TRBJ1-1	CASTPFLNTEAFF
TRBV28	TRBJ2-1	CASTSQGGSSYNEQFF
TRBV6-6	TRBJ2-2	CASSSGPRELFF